This entry lists 30 T cell receptor beta chains sequenced from one sample in a study of blood T cell repertoires in COVID-19. The table came from immunoSEQ multiplex PCR; TCRdb's copy has only in-frame clones and leaves some out. The table includes some 390,000 clones, approximately 92% detected once. The sample comprised PBMCs or T cells enriched from blood (not recorded which). These receptor sequences come from a man aged 30 to 45 who had recovered from COVID-19.

The rearrangement joins TRBV10-3 to TRBJ1-1; D unclear. Trimming pared 5 bases from V and 3 bases from J, leaving 10 bases between. The CDR3 sequence is 13 residues long. CDR1 and CDR2 from the germline V gene are ENHRY and SYGVKD. The CDR3 DNA is TGTGCCATCAGTAAGGGAGTCGACACTGAAGCTTTCTTT. This codes for CAISKGVDTEAFF.

This chain uses TRBV18 with TRBJ1-6, with 7 bases lining up with TRBD1. The CDR3 has 17 amino acids. Germline CDR1 reads KGHSH; CDR2 reads LQKENI. The trim removed 0 bases at V and 6 bases at J, leaving 8 bases unmatched. The CDR3 loop is CASSPPGQGVVNSPLHF. The CDR3 DNA follows: TGTGCCAGCTCACCACCGGGGCAGGGGGTAGTTAATTCACCCCTCCACTTT. Looking up the rest from reference TRBV18 and TRBJ1-6 gives the full variable domain: NAGVMQNPRHLVRRRGQEARLRCSPMKGHSHVYWYRQLPEEGLKFMVYLQKENIIDESGMPKERFSAEFPKEGPSILRIQQVVRGDSAAYFCASSPPGQGVVNSPLHFGNGTRLTVT.

This chain connects TRBV20-1 to TRBJ2-7, with TRBD2 as a possible D gene (6 bases). CDR3 length: 14 residues. Germline-derived CDR1 and CDR2 are DFQATT and SNEGSKA (reference sequence). V was shortened by 3 bases and J by 3 bases, with 15 bases between the two germline ends. CDR3 loop: CSASSRTTIYEQYF. The CDR3 DNA follows: TGCAGTGCTAGTAGTAGGACTACGATCTACGAGCAGTACTTC.

The chain has TRBV7-2 and TRBJ2-1; 7 nucleotides agree with TRBD2. Germline lookup yields CDR1 SGHTA and CDR2 FQGNSA. This CDR3 spans 15 amino acids. After removal of 2 bases from V and 3 bases from J, the junction contained 4 bases not matched to a gene. This CDR3 is CASSLSSGIYNEQFF. The CDR3 bases are TGTGCCAGCAGCTTAAGCAGCGGGATCTACAATGAGCAGTTCTTC.

This chain uses TRBV6-5 with TRBJ2-7; D perhaps matches TRBD1 (6 bases). The CDR3 covers 12 residues. Trimming pared 4 bases from V and 5 bases from J, leaving 9 bases between. Germline CDR1 is MNHEY and CDR2 is SVGAGI. CDR3 amino acids: CASSSTGNEQYF. CDR3 DNA sequence: TGTGCCAGCAGTTCTACAGGGAACGAGCAGTACTTC.

This chain connects TRBV6-5 to TRBJ2-7; no definite D call. The CDR3 consists of 15 residues. Per germline, CDR1 MNHEY and CDR2 SVGAGI. Trimming removed 4 bases at V and 3 bases at J, with 16 bases between. The CDR3 coding sequence is TGTGCCAGCAGTTCGCGTTCAGCGAGATACTACGAGCAGTACTTC. Translated, it gives CASSSRSARYYEQYF.

The chain links TRBV7-2 to TRBJ2-1, with 9 bases identical to TRBD2. The CDR3 extends over 16 amino acids. CDR1 is SGHTA, CDR2 FQGNSA, per germline. After removal of 4 bases from V and 4 bases from J, the junction contained 8 bases not matched to a gene. The DNA for the CDR3 is TGTGCCAGCAGCTCGATTAGCGGGAGACAATACAATGAGCAGTTCTTC. Translated: CASSSISGRQYNEQFF.

This rearrangement joins TRBV12-3 or TRBV12-4 to TRBJ1-1; D not resolved. CDR3 size: 11 residues. V was clipped by 6 bases and J by 5 bases, with 7 bases between them. The DNA for the CDR3 is TGTGCCAGCAGCCGGGGAACTGAAGCTTTCTTT. Its translation is CASSRGTEAFF.

The chain is built from TRBV5-1 and TRBJ2-4, with D possibly matching TRBD1 (8 bases). The germline gives CDR1 SGHRS, CDR2 YFSETQ. Trimming took off 0 bases at V and 8 bases at J, with 12 bases between the two ends. The CDR3 has 14 residues. The CDR3, as DNA: TGCGCCAGCAGCTTGGGACAGGGGAGGGACATTCAGTACTTC. It yields the protein CASSLGQGRDIQYF.

This rearrangement joins TRBV19 to TRBJ1-1, with TRBD1 matching 7 bases. From germline, CDR1 is LNHDA and CDR2 SQIVND (reference sequence). The CDR3 extends over 14 amino acids. The V and J ends lost 4 bases and 6 bases, in that order; junction bases with no gene match: 8. CDR3 DNA sequence: TGTGCCAGTAGTACCAATACCGGGACAGCTGAAGCTTTCTTT. The encoded protein is CASSTNTGTAEAFF.

The rearrangement links TRBV5-1 to TRBJ2-1; D not resolved. Germline lookup yields CDR1 SGHRS and CDR2 YFSETQ. The CDR3 is 15 amino acids. The ends were cut back, 7 bases at V and 8 bases at J, with 22 bases in the middle. The CDR3 here is CASAFRPTPADEQFF. Here the CDR3 DNA reads TGCGCCAGCGCTTTCCGGCCGACACCAGCCGATGAGCAGTTCTTC. The variable domain in full, with the rest retrieved from reference TRBV5-1 and TRBJ2-1, is KAGVTQTPRYLIKTRGQQVTLSCSPISGHRSVSWYQQTPGQGLQFLFEYFSETQRNKGNFPGRFSGRQFSNSRSEMNVSTLELGDSALYLCASAFRPTPADEQFFGPGTRLTVL.

This chain's CDR3 is CASSRPGQYTGELFF. In nucleotides, the CDR3 is TGTGCCAGCAGCCGTCCGGGACAGTACACCGGGGAGCTGTTTTTT. The rearrangement joins TRBV3-1 (or the pseudogene TRBV3-2) to TRBJ2-2; 7 bases match TRBD1. This CDR3 has 15 residues. Germline V CDR1 and CDR2: LGHDT, YNNKEL (reference sequence). V gave up 4 bases and J gave up 3 bases; unmatched junction bases: 5.

In regard to this clone: Other DNA sequences in this sample translate to the same CDR3. The CDR3: CASSSPGSYEQYF. The CDR3 DNA is TGTGCCAGCAGTAGTCCGGGATCCTACGAGCAGTACTTC. V gene TRBV7-9 combines with J gene TRBJ2-7, with D perhaps matching TRBD2 (5 bases). Per germline, CDR1 SEHNR and CDR2 FQNEAQ (reference sequence). CDR3 length equals 13 residues. The V gene lost 6 bases and the J gene lost 1 base, with 10 bases spanning the gap. The whole variable domain, filled in from reference TRBV7-9 and TRBJ2-7, reads DTGVSQNPRHKITKRGQNVTFRCDPISEHNRLYWYRQTLGQGPEFLTYFQNEAQLEKSRLLSDRFSAERPKGSFSTLEIQRTEQGDSAMYLCASSSPGSYEQYFGPGTRLTVT.

The CDR3: CAISRTIGGGNTIYF. The DNA of the CDR3 is TGTGCCATCAGCAGGACGATAGGCGGGGGAAACACCATATATTTT. This chain links TRBV10-3 with TRBJ1-3, with D unresolved. Germline V lookup: CDR1 ENHRY, CDR2 SYGVKD. This CDR3 region has 15 residues. Trimming pared 6 bases from V and 4 bases from J, leaving 16 bases between.

The chain uses TRBV18 and TRBJ1-5, with D possibly matching TRBD1 (5 bases). Trimming took off 3 bases at V and 5 bases at J, with 11 bases between the two ends. This CDR3 contains 14 residues. The germline V gene has CDR1 KGHSH and CDR2 LQKENI. CDR3 in DNA: TGTGCCAGCTCACCTAGTGTAGGGGATCAGCCCCAGCATTTT. Its translation: CASSPSVGDQPQHF.

This clone was recorded once. This chain connects TRBV7-2 to TRBJ2-1; TRBD2 aligns across 10 bases. V lost 6 bases and J lost 8; bases outside the gene matches: 10. This CDR3 comprises 15 residues. Germline V CDR1 and CDR2: SGHTA, FQGNSA. CDR3 residues: CASRGTGTSVDEQFF. The CDR3 nucleotides read TGTGCCAGCAGAGGTACCGGGACTAGCGTCGATGAGCAGTTCTTC.

The gene calls are TRBV18 and TRBJ1-2; the match to TRBD1 covers 10 bases. Germline V gene lookup returns CDR1 KGHSH and CDR2 LQKENI. Unmatched junction bases numbered 4, after V lost 6 bases and J lost 6 bases. This CDR3 has 13 residues. The CDR3, as DNA: TGTGCCAGCTCCCGACAGGGGGCAGATGGCTACACCTTC. Its protein is CASSRQGADGYTF.

This chain joins TRBV19 and TRBJ1-5; TRBD1 is a possible D gene (5 bases). CDR1 is LNHDA and CDR2 is SQIVND in the germline V gene (reference sequence). V gave up 7 bases and J gave up 5 bases, with 15 bases separating them. The CDR3 has 14 residues. CDR3 loop: CASKIQGFDQPQHF. The DNA for the CDR3 is TGTGCCAGTAAAATTCAGGGTTTCGATCAGCCCCAGCATTTT.

CDR3 protein: CASSLQGYEQFF. Here the CDR3 DNA reads TGTGCCAGCAGCCTACAGGGCTATGAGCAGTTCTTC. V gene TRBV2 combines with J gene TRBJ2-1; D possibly corresponds to TRBD1 (6 bases). The V gene lost 6 bases and the J gene lost 8 bases, with 11 bases spanning the gap. The CDR3 is made up of 12 amino acids. Per germline, CDR1 SNHLY and CDR2 FYNNEI.

The J gene is TRBJ2-7, the V gene TRBV13; 7 bases are a match to TRBD2. CDR3 length: 15 amino acids. Trimming took 5 bases from V and 6 from J; bases not matched to a gene: 13. Germline V lookup: CDR1 PRHDT, CDR2 FYEKMQ (reference sequence). The chain's CDR3 is CASSPVWASGAEQYF. The CDR3 DNA sequence: TGTGCCAGCAGCCCAGTTTGGGCTAGCGGAGCCGAGCAGTACTTC.

The rearrangement joins TRBV18 to TRBJ1-1; D gene ambiguous. Trimming removed 7 bases from V and 1 base from J, with 10 bases in between. CDR1 and CDR2 from the germline V gene are KGHSH and LQKENI. The CDR3 totals 13 residues. For the CDR3, the DNA is TGTGCCAGCTGCCTCGGTGAGAACACTGAAGCTTTCTTT. This translates into CASCLGENTEAFF. The full variable domain, with the rest looked up from reference TRBV18 and TRBJ1-1, is NAGVMQNPRHLVRRRGQEARLRCSPMKGHSHVYWYRQLPEEGLKFMVYLQKENIIDESGMPKERFSAEFPKEGPSILRIQQVVRGDSAAYFCASCLGENTEAFFGQGTRLTVV.

The rearrangement links TRBV4-2 to TRBJ2-2; the D is unclear. The ends were cut back, 1 base at V and 7 bases at J, with 10 bases in the middle. The CDR3 totals 14 residues. In germline, CDR1 is LGHNA, CDR2 YNFKEQ. CDR3 in amino acids: CASSQGLLIGELFF. CDR3 DNA: TGTGCCAGCAGCCAAGGACTCCTGATCGGGGAGCTGTTTTTT.

The V gene is TRBV30, the J gene TRBJ2-1; D perhaps matches TRBD2 (6 bases). CDR3 length: 15 residues. Trimming stripped 0 bases from V and 3 bases from J, with 12 bases between. Germline CDR1 and CDR2: GTSNPN and SVGIG (reference sequence). The chain's CDR3 is CAWSVGVSGYNEQFF. The CDR3 DNA follows: TGTGCCTGGAGTGTAGGGGTTAGCGGCTACAATGAGCAGTTCTTC.

This clone appeared once. J is TRBJ2-7 and V is TRBV7-9; TRBD1 matches 8 bases. CDR1 is SEHNR, CDR2 FQNEAQ, per germline (reference sequence). The CDR3 length is 15 residues. V trimming: 5 bases; J trimming: 5 bases; junction bases outside the gene matches: 11. The CDR3 DNA sequence: TGTGCCAGCAGCCAAGACCTGGACAGGGCCCACGAGCAGTACTTC. Translating gives CASSQDLDRAHEQYF.

The chain recombines TRBV10-2 with TRBJ1-1; D possibly corresponds to TRBD1 (5 bases). Germline-derived CDR1 and CDR2 are WSHSY and SAAADI. The CDR3 spans 13 residues. V was pared by 2 bases and J by 2 bases, with 6 bases between. The CDR3 spells CASSEDSNTEAFF. The CDR3 DNA is TGCGCCAGCAGTGAGGACAGTAACACTGAAGCTTTCTTT.

This chain connects TRBV5-1 to TRBJ2-5; D may be TRBD1 (6 bases). V was clipped by 0 bases and J by 2 bases, with 11 bases between them. The germline CDR1 and CDR2 sequences are SGHRS and YFSETQ. The CDR3 runs to 15 residues. Written as DNA, the CDR3 is TGCGCCAGCAGCTTGGGCGGACAGCAACAAGAGACCCAGTACTTC. The encoded protein is CASSLGGQQQETQYF.

The chain has TRBV6-4 and TRBJ1-6; TRBD1 might be the D (5 bases). Germline-derived CDR1 and CDR2 are MRHNA and SNTAGT. Trimming stripped 6 bases from V and 4 bases from J, with 10 bases between. The CDR3 consists of 14 residues. In nucleotides, the CDR3 is TGTGCCAGCAGCAAAACAGGATATAATTCACCCCTCCACTTT. This encodes CASSKTGYNSPLHF.

A word on this clone: The identical CDR3 is also encoded by other nucleotide sequences in the sample. This rearrangement joins TRBV6-5 to TRBJ1-1; TRBD1 agrees at 7 bases. Germline lookup yields CDR1 MNHEY and CDR2 SVGAGI. The CDR3 has 14 residues. The ends lost 0 bases at V and 4 bases at J; junction bases unmatched: 2. CDR3 sequence (DNA): TGTGCCAGCAGTTACTCAGGGGGCGGCACTGAAGCTTTCTTT. Encoded protein: CASSYSGGGTEAFF.

This chain uses TRBV7-9 with TRBJ1-2; D is perhaps TRBD1 (5 bases). This CDR3 contains 15 residues. With 3 bases removed from V and 2 bases from J, the gap between germline ends came to 13 bases. Germline V lookup: CDR1 SEHNR, CDR2 FQNEAQ (reference sequence). The CDR3 DNA sequence: TGTGCCAGCAGCTTTGGGAGGCCAGGGAACTATGGCTACACCTTC. Encoded protein: CASSFGRPGNYGYTF.

V usage is TRBV5-1 and J usage is TRBJ2-2, with a weak D call TRBD1 (6 bases). Germline loops: CDR1 SGHRS, CDR2 YFSETQ. The CDR3 has 15 amino acids. Trimming shortened V by 0 bases and J by 7 bases, and 13 bases separated the two germline ends. The CDR3 here is CASSLDTQGIGELFF. The DNA for the CDR3 is TGCGCCAGCAGCTTGGACACTCAGGGGATCGGGGAGCTGTTTTTT. The full variable domain, with the rest looked up from reference TRBV5-1 and TRBJ2-2, is KAGVTQTPRYLIKTRGQQVTLSCSPISGHRSVSWYQQTPGQGLQFLFEYFSETQRNKGNFPGRFSGRQFSNSRSEMNVSTLELGDSALYLCASSLDTQGIGELFFGEGSRLTVL.